This entry lists 10 T cell receptor beta chains sequenced from one sample in a study of CD8 T cells in ankylosing spondylitis. TCRdb re-called the 5' RACE reads with MiXCR, one entry per CDR3 protein. The repertoire consists of around 300,000 distinct CDR3 sequences, with roughly 14% occurring once and the leading ten covering about 1%. The specimen sequenced was blood, either unsorted or a sorted T cell fraction (not recorded which). The origin of the receptors is a male donor with ankylosing spondylitis or in good health (not recorded which).

Only a few counts were recorded for this clonotype. The V gene is TRBV4-2, the J gene TRBJ2-3, with TRBD2 as a possible D gene (6 bases). Germline CDR1 is LGHNA and CDR2 is YNFKEQ. With 2 bases removed from V and 1 base from J, the gap between germline ends came to 10 bases. The CDR3 consists of 15 residues. CDR3 sequence reads: CASSQRWGGTDTQYF. CDR3 in DNA: TGTGCCAGCAGCCAACGATGGGGGGGCACAGATACGCAGTATTTT.

The CDR3 region is CASRLRGGNTEAFF. CDR3 DNA: TGTGCCAGCCGACTCAGGGGGGGGAACACTGAAGCTTTCTTT. The chain recombines TRBV7-2 with TRBJ1-1, with TRBD1 identical over 7 bases. The ends lost 8 bases at V and 1 base at J; junction bases unmatched: 7. The germline gives CDR1 SGHTA, CDR2 FQGNSA. The CDR3 consists of 14 residues.

This clonotype has more than one count but fewer than ten. The chain employs TRBV25-1 and TRBJ2-2, with 8 bases matching TRBD1. CDR3 size: 16 residues. Germline CDR1 reads MGHDK; CDR2 reads SYGVNS. Trimming took 4 bases from V and 4 from J; bases not matched to a gene: 8. This CDR3 is CASSGKSTGGTGELFF. CDR3 nucleotide sequence: TGTGCCAGCAGTGGGAAGAGCACAGGGGGCACCGGGGAGCTGTTTTTT.

This clonotype was found a few times. The genes are TRBV5-5 and TRBJ2-2, with 11 bases aligning to TRBD2. The germline V gene encodes CDR1 SGHKS and CDR2 YYEKEE (reference sequence). V was clipped by 3 bases and J by 4 bases; unmatched bases: 5. The CDR3 is 16 residues long. CDR3 protein: CASSSPSGGITGELFF. The CDR3 region has the DNA TGTGCCAGCAGCTCCCCTAGCGGGGGGATCACCGGGGAGCTGTTTTTT.

This clonotype was seen repeatedly, ten times or more. This chain connects TRBV27 to TRBJ2-7; a possible D gene is TRBD1 (5 bases). Germline V gene sequence: CDR1 MNHEY, CDR2 SMNVEV (reference sequence). CDR3 length: 13 amino acids. V was trimmed by 8 bases and J by 2 bases, leaving 13 bases between them. CDR3 nucleotide sequence: TGTGCCAGCGCCAGGACAATGACCTACGAGCAGTACTTC. It encodes CASARTMTYEQYF.

The rearrangement uses TRBV6-2 or TRBV6-3 and TRBJ2-1, with D perhaps matching TRBD1 or TRBD2 (5 bases each). Trimming removed 6 bases at V and 2 bases at J, with 23 bases between. The CDR3 runs to 18 residues. Looked up from germline, CDR1 is MNHEY and CDR2 is SVGEGT. In DNA form, the CDR3 reads TGTGCCAGCAGCCCCCACGAAAGCCGGGACCGACCCTACAATGAGCAGTTCTTC. Amino acid sequence: CASSPHESRDRPYNEQFF.

The chain combines TRBV5-6 with TRBJ2-1; D call uncertain. In germline, CDR1 is SGHDT, CDR2 YYEEEE. The CDR3 has 13 residues. The ends were cut back, 0 bases at V and 10 bases at J, with 11 bases in the middle. This chain's CDR3 is CASSLAHLGEQFF. The CDR3 DNA reads as TGTGCCAGCAGCTTGGCCCATCTAGGGGAGCAGTTCTTC.

This clonotype was observed a few times. The chain joins TRBV3-1 to TRBJ1-6; D gene ambiguous. Trimming stripped 0 bases from V and 9 bases from J, with 18 bases between. Germline assignment: CDR1 LGHDT and CDR2 YNNKEL (reference sequence). The CDR3 runs to 17 residues. The CDR3 sequence is CASSQDGIRVRGSPLHF. The CDR3 DNA is TGTGCCAGCAGCCAAGATGGAATCCGGGTACGAGGTTCACCCCTCCACTTT.

CDR3 sequence reads: CASSQGSGSYTDTQYF. CDR3 in DNA: TGTGCCAGCAGCCAGGGCAGCGGGAGCTACACAGATACGCAGTATTTT. The rearrangement uses TRBV7-2 and TRBJ2-3; 8 positions agree with TRBD2. CDR1 and CDR2 (germline): SGHTA, FQGNSA. V gave up 5 bases and J gave up 2 bases; unmatched junction bases: 9. CDR3 size: 16 residues.

The CDR3 is CASSQDPGTSGGTEQFF. The CDR3 nucleotides are TGTGCCAGCAGCCAAGATCCAGGGACTAGCGGGGGGACGGAGCAGTTCTTC. This sequence joins TRBV4-2 and TRBJ2-1, with 15 positions matching TRBD2. The length of the CDR3 is 17 residues. CDR1 is LGHNA and CDR2 is YNFKEQ in the germline V gene. J was trimmed by 10 bases and V by 0 bases; bases with no gene match: 7.